This is a list of T cell receptor beta chains from one sample in a study of blood T cell repertoires in COVID-19. TCRdb's table, derived via immunoSEQ multiplex PCR, lists solely in-frame clones and lacks some. The profile shows 150,000 to 200,000 clones, around 82% of them singletons. Sequencing was carried out using peripheral blood. These receptors all stem from a woman of 80 years or more with acute or convalescent COVID-19. The CDR3 runs from the conserved cysteine through the conserved F or W. D genes are given only for firm matches. Clone size is not always given. Where it is, it says once, few, many or a class for expanded clones.

abundance: NA
v_gene: TRBV4-1
j_gene: TRBJ2-3
d_gene: TRBD2
CDR3aa: CASSKGLAGWTSTDTQYF
CDR3nt: TGCGCCAGCAGCAAAGGACTAGCGGGATGGACTAGCACAGATACGCAGTATTTT

abundance: NA
v_gene: TRBV5-1
j_gene: TRBJ1-4
d_gene: TRBD1
CDR3aa: CASSPGLGQGNEKLFF
CDR3nt: TGCGCCAGCAGCCCGGGGTTGGGACAGGGGAATGAAAAACTGTTTTTT

abundance: NA
v_gene: TRBV5-4
j_gene: TRBJ1-2
d_gene: NA
CDR3aa: CASSSRGGPSGGYTF
CDR3nt: TGTGCCAGCAGCTCCCGCGGGGGCCCCAGTGGTGGCTACACCTTC

abundance: NA
v_gene: TRBV30
j_gene: TRBJ1-2
d_gene: NA
CDR3aa: CAWQLLYGYTF
CDR3nt: TGTGCCTGGCAACTGCTTTATGGCTACACCTTC

abundance: NA
v_gene: TRBV14
j_gene: TRBJ2-4
d_gene: TRBD2
CDR3aa: CASSRSSGGVNIQYF
CDR3nt: TGTGCCAGCAGCCGGTCTAGCGGGGGGGTGAACATTCAGTACTTC

abundance: NA
v_gene: TRBV5-1
j_gene: TRBJ2-3
d_gene: NA
CDR3aa: CASSFNAGPTDTQYF
CDR3nt: TGCGCCAGCAGCTTTAACGCGGGACCCACAGATACGCAGTATTTT

abundance: NA
v_gene: TRBV19
j_gene: TRBJ2-1
d_gene: TRBD2
CDR3aa: CASALAGADEQFF
CDR3nt: TGTGCCAGCGCCCTAGCGGGAGCTGATGAGCAGTTCTTC

abundance: NA
v_gene: TRBV7-2
j_gene: TRBJ2-3
d_gene: TRBD2
CDR3aa: CASSLPSGGTDTQYF
CDR3nt: TGTGCCAGCAGCTTGCCTAGCGGGGGGACAGATACGCAGTATTTT

abundance: NA
v_gene: TRBV4-1
j_gene: TRBJ1-4
d_gene: NA
CDR3aa: CASSRTGTSATNEKLFF
CDR3nt: TGCGCCAGCAGCCGGACCGGGACAAGCGCAACTAATGAAAAACTGTTTTTT

abundance: NA
v_gene: TRBV7-9
j_gene: TRBJ1-1
d_gene: TRBD1
CDR3aa: CASSLEGAGGEAFF
CDR3nt: TGTGCCAGCAGCTTAGAGGGGGCGGGAGGCGAAGCTTTCTTT

abundance: NA
v_gene: TRBV6-5
j_gene: TRBJ1-4
d_gene: NA
CDR3aa: CASSRRHATNEKLFF
CDR3nt: TGTGCCAGCAGCCGCCGACACGCAACTAATGAAAAACTGTTTTTT

abundance: NA
v_gene: TRBV19
j_gene: TRBJ1-1
d_gene: TRBD1
CDR3aa: CASISGQGSITEAFF
CDR3nt: TGTGCCAGTATATCCGGACAGGGGTCGATCACTGAAGCTTTCTTT

abundance: NA
v_gene: TRBV5-1
j_gene: TRBJ1-2
d_gene: TRBD1
CDR3aa: CASSLTGADYGYTF
CDR3nt: TGCGCCAGCAGCTTGACAGGGGCTGACTATGGCTACACCTTC

abundance: NA
v_gene: TRBV12-5
j_gene: TRBJ1-5
d_gene: NA
CDR3aa: CASGLVRGPSYSNQPQHF
CDR3nt: TGTGCTAGTGGTTTGGTACGTGGGCCGAGCTATAGCAATCAGCCCCAGCATTTT

abundance: NA
v_gene: TRBV5-4
j_gene: TRBJ1-4
d_gene: NA
CDR3aa: CASSLVGGTNEKLFF
CDR3nt: TGTGCCAGCAGCTTGGTGGGGGGAACTAATGAAAAACTGTTTTTT

abundance: NA
v_gene: TRBV5-1
j_gene: TRBJ2-2
d_gene: TRBD2
CDR3aa: CASSGVAGVPGELFF
CDR3nt: TGCGCCAGCAGTGGAGTAGCGGGAGTCCCCGGGGAGCTGTTTTTT

abundance: once
v_gene: TRBV5-1
j_gene: TRBJ1-6
d_gene: NA
CDR3aa: CASRSGNSPLHF
CDR3nt: TGCGCCAGCAGGTCGGGGAATTCACCCCTCCACTTT

abundance: NA
v_gene: TRBV5-1
j_gene: TRBJ2-5
d_gene: TRBD1
CDR3aa: CASSPGTGNQETQYF
CDR3nt: TGCGCCAGCAGCCCAGGGACAGGAAACCAAGAGACCCAGTACTTC

abundance: NA
v_gene: TRBV5-1
j_gene: TRBJ2-3
d_gene: TRBD2
CDR3aa: CASSLGLARTQDTQYF
CDR3nt: TGCGCCAGCAGCTTGGGACTAGCCCGCACTCAAGATACGCAGTATTTT

abundance: few
v_gene: TRBV9
j_gene: TRBJ2-2
d_gene: TRBD2
CDR3aa: CASSVELAANTGELFF
CDR3nt: TGTGCCAGCAGCGTAGAGCTAGCGGCGAACACCGGGGAGCTGTTTTTT

abundance: NA
v_gene: TRBV6-5
j_gene: TRBJ1-1
d_gene: NA
CDR3aa: CASLQGLLNTEAFF
CDR3nt: TGTGCCAGCTTGCAGGGACTCCTGAACACTGAAGCTTTCTTT

abundance: NA
v_gene: TRBV27
j_gene: TRBJ2-7
d_gene: NA
CDR3aa: CASSAWETGSYEQYF
CDR3nt: TGTGCCAGCAGCGCTTGGGAGACGGGCTCCTACGAGCAGTACTTC

abundance: NA
v_gene: TRBV6-6
j_gene: TRBJ1-2
d_gene: TRBD1
CDR3aa: CASSSGTGVRGYTF
CDR3nt: TGTGCCAGCAGTTCCGGGACAGGGGTCCGGGGCTACACCTTC

abundance: few
v_gene: TRBV7-9
j_gene: TRBJ2-7
d_gene: TRBD2
CDR3aa: CASTHSGGRFSYEQYF
CDR3nt: TGTGCCAGCACCCATAGCGGGGGGCGATTCTCCTACGAGCAGTACTTC

abundance: NA
v_gene: TRBV19
j_gene: TRBJ1-1
d_gene: NA
CDR3aa: CASSPQPGEYTEAFF
CDR3nt: TGTGCCAGTAGTCCCCAGCCCGGGGAGTACACTGAAGCTTTCTTT

abundance: NA
v_gene: TRBV20-1
j_gene: TRBJ1-1
d_gene: TRBD1
CDR3aa: CSASRTGNTEAFF
CDR3nt: TGCAGTGCTAGTCGGACAGGGAACACTGAAGCTTTCTTT

abundance: NA
v_gene: TRBV9
j_gene: TRBJ2-1
d_gene: NA
CDR3aa: CASSGTGASYNEQFF
CDR3nt: TGTGCCAGCAGCGGAACGGGAGCCTCCTACAATGAGCAGTTCTTC